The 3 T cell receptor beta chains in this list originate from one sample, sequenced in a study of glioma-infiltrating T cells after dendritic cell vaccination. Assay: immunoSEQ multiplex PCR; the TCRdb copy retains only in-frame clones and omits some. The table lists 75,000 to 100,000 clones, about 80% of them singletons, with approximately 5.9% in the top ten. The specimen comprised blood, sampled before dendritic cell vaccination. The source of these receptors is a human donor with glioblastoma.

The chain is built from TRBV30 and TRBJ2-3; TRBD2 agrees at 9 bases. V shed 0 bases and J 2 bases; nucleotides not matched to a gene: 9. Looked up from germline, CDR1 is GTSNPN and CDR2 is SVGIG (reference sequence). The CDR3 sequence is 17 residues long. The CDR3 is CAWSVSGRRGSTDTQYF. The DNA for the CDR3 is TGTGCCTGGAGTGTAAGCGGGAGGAGAGGATCCACAGATACGCAGTATTTT.

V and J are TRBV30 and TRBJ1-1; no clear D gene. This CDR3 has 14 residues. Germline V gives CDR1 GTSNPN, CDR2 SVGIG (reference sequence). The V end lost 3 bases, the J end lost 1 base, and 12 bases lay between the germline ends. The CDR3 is CAWSEGGWNTEAFF. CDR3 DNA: TGTGCCTGGAGCGAAGGCGGATGGAACACTGAAGCTTTCTTT. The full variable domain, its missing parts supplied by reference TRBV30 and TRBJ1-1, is SQTIHQWPATLVQPVGSPLSLECTVEGTSNPNLYWYRQAAGRGLQLLFYSVGIGQISSEVPQNLSASRPQDRQFILSSKKLLLSDSGFYLCAWSEGGWNTEAFFGQGTRLTVV.

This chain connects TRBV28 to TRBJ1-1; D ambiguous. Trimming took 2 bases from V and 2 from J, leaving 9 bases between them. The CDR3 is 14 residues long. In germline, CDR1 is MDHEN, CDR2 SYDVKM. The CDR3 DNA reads TGTGCCAGCAGTTTAGGGCAGGCAAACACTGAAGCTTTCTTT. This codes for CASSLGQANTEAFF.